The source of this TCR beta chain is a study of blood T cell repertoires in COVID-19. The germline CDR1 and CDR2 sequences are LNHDA and SQIVND (reference sequence). CDR3 length equals 15 residues. Trimming stripped 2 bases from V and 2 bases from J, with 13 bases between. Libraries were prepared by immunoSEQ multiplex PCR; TCRdb keeps only in-frame clonotypes and omits some of them. The sample holds 95,000 to 150,000 clones, roughly 91% seen once. This sequence originates from a human donor in a cohort sampled during active COVID-19. Sequencing input: peripheral blood. V is TRBV19 and J is TRBJ2-7; D is ambiguous. The CDR3 DNA sequence: TGTGCCAGTAGTATAAATTTTGACTTCACCTACGAGCAGTACTTC. It specifies CASSINFDFTYEQYF.